Listed below are T cell receptor beta chains from one sample, sequenced in a study of blood T cell repertoires in COVID-19. Only in-frame clones appear in the TCRdb table, and some are missing; sequencing was by immunoSEQ multiplex PCR. The sample lists about 260,000 clones; roughly 90% were seen once. Sequencing was done on a sample of peripheral blood. The receptors here all came from a woman aged 45-60 years who had recovered from COVID-19. Both conserved end residues are part of each CDR3. A D gene is named only where the DNA matches it firmly. Only part of the rows carry a size: once, few, many, or a class if the clone is expanded.

CDR3aa,CDR3nt,j_gene,v_gene,d_gene,abundance
CASSEQGARSGYTF,TGTGCCAGCAGTGAACAGGGGGCGCGGAGTGGCTACACCTTC,TRBJ1-2,TRBV25-1,TRBD1,.
CATQGAYSGEQFF,TGTGCCACCCAGGGCGCCTATTCGGGTGAGCAGTTCTTC,TRBJ2-1,TRBV5-8,.,.
CAWSPGGGETDTQYF,TGTGCCTGGAGTCCGGGGGGGGGTGAGACAGATACGCAGTATTTT,TRBJ2-3,TRBV30,TRBD2,.
CASSYSSGRAGNIQYF,TGTGCCAGCAGTTACTCTAGCGGGAGGGCCGGAAACATTCAGTACTTC,TRBJ2-4,TRBV6-2/TRBV6-3,TRBD2,.
CASSSRLAGEKETQYF,TGTGCCAGCAGCTCCCGACTAGCGGGGGAGAAAGAGACCCAGTACTTC,TRBJ2-5,TRBV7-9,TRBD2,once
CASSFDRGRGEKLFF,TGTGCCAGCAGCTTCGACAGGGGGCGAGGTGAAAAACTGTTTTTT,TRBJ1-4,TRBV7-6,TRBD1,.
CASSRGQNTEAFF,TGCGCCAGCAGCCGGGGACAGAACACTGAAGCTTTCTTT,TRBJ1-1,TRBV5-1,.,.
CASSPRTGRAYGYTF,TGCGCCAGCAGCCCCCGGACAGGTAGAGCATATGGCTACACCTTC,TRBJ1-2,TRBV23-1,TRBD1,.
CASSPWTGSSGYTF,TGTGCCAGCTCACCATGGACAGGGTCGAGTGGCTACACCTTC,TRBJ1-2,TRBV18,TRBD1,.
CASSLRGIRGYTF,TGTGCCAGCAGCTTGCGGGGGATTCGGGGCTACACCTTC,TRBJ1-2,TRBV5-6,.,many
CASSAGTGGLDGYTF,TGTGCCAGCAGCGCCGGGACAGGGGGCTTGGATGGCTACACCTTC,TRBJ1-2,TRBV9,TRBD1,.
CASSEDRAWGYTF,TGTGCCAGCAGTGAAGACAGGGCTTGGGGCTACACCTTC,TRBJ1-2,TRBV2,.,.
CASSRTDTMNTEAFF,TGTGCCAGCTCACGAACAGATACCATGAACACTGAAGCTTTCTTT,TRBJ1-1,TRBV18,.,.
CASSSNRDQPQHF,TGTGCCAGCAGCAGTAACAGGGATCAGCCCCAGCATTTT,TRBJ1-5,TRBV6-5,.,.
CASSPAPPGAYEQYF,TGTGCCAGCAGTCCCGCCCCCCCTGGAGCCTACGAGCAGTACTTC,TRBJ2-7,TRBV6-2/TRBV6-3,.,.
CASSPLDTQIGYGYTF,TGTGCCAGCTCACCACTCGACACACAGATTGGCTATGGCTACACCTTC,TRBJ1-2,TRBV18,.,.
CASSPRRTRITYNSPLHF,TGTGCCAGTAGTCCCCGACGGACTCGGATCACCTATAATTCACCCCTCCACTTT,TRBJ1-6,TRBV19,.,.
CASSPTEQGAEAFF,TGTGCCAGCAGCCCCACCGAACAGGGGGCTGAAGCTTTCTTT,TRBJ1-1,TRBV7-3,TRBD1,.
CASSQARLAGELFF,TGTGCCAGCAGCCAAGCAAGACTCGCCGGGGAGCTGTTTTTT,TRBJ2-2,TRBV14,.,.
CASSPRNRYMNTEAFF,TGTGCCAGCAGTCCCCGTAACAGGTACATGAACACTGAAGCTTTCTTT,TRBJ1-1,TRBV6-2/TRBV6-3,.,once
CASSLAGEPGQYF,TGCGCCAGCAGCTTGGCCGGGGAACCGGGGCAGTACTTC,TRBJ2-7,TRBV5-1,.,.
CASSRDRGYSGYGYTF,TGTGCCAGCAGCCGGGACAGGGGGTATTCGGGCTATGGCTACACCTTC,TRBJ1-2,TRBV28,TRBD1,.
CSSPFNEKLFF,TGCAGTTCTCCCTTCAATGAAAAACTGTTTTTT,TRBJ1-4,TRBV20-1,.,.
CASSPGLAGYEQYF,TGTGCCAGCAGTCCAGGACTAGCGGGTTACGAGCAGTACTTC,TRBJ2-7,TRBV28,TRBD2,.
CASRLQGAKNIQYF,TGTGCCAGCAGGCTTCAGGGAGCCAAAAACATTCAGTACTTC,TRBJ2-4,TRBV28,.,.
CASEEGGGSGYTF,TGTGCCAGCGAGGAAGGGGGAGGGAGTGGCTACACCTTC,TRBJ1-2,TRBV9,.,.
CSVRRAGETQYF,TGCAGCGTTAGGAGGGCTGGGGAGACCCAGTACTTC,TRBJ2-5,TRBV29-1,.,once
CASSLGAVREKLFF,TGTGCCAGTAGTTTAGGGGCCGTAAGGGAAAAACTGTTTTTT,TRBJ1-4,TRBV19,.,.
CASSKQGVAGELFF,TGTGCCAGCAGTAAACAGGGGGTAGCCGGGGAGCTGTTTTTT,TRBJ2-2,TRBV28,TRBD1,.
CASSTGGDGNTIYF,TGCGCCAGCAGCACAGGAGGGGATGGAAACACCATATATTTT,TRBJ1-3,TRBV5-1,.,.
CASSYSRAGRRSYEQYF,TGTGCCAGCAGTTACTCAAGAGCGGGGCGCCGTAGCTACGAGCAGTACTTC,TRBJ2-7,TRBV6-2/TRBV6-3,TRBD2,.
CASSEPGQGGGYTF,TGTGCCAGCAGTGAACCGGGACAGGGGGGCGGCTACACCTTC,TRBJ1-2,TRBV6-4,TRBD1,.
CASSLRRYTGELFF,TGTGCCAGCAGCTTGCGCAGGTACACCGGGGAGCTGTTTTTT,TRBJ2-2,TRBV5-8,.,.